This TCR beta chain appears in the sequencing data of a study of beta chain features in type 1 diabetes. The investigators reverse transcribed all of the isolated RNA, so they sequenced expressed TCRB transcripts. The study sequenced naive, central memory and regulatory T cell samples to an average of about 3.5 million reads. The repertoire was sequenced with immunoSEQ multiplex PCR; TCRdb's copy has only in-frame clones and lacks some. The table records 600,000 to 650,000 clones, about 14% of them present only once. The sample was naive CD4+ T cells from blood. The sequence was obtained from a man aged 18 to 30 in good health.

DNA for the CDR3: TGTGCCAGCAGTCCGAGCCACAGATTCTACGAGCAGTACTTC. Amino acids: CASSPSHRFYEQYF. J is TRBJ2-7 and V is TRBV25-1, with unresolved D. Germline V CDR1 and CDR2: MGHDK, SYGVNS. The CDR3 runs to 14 residues. Between the trimmed V and J ends, which lost 5 bases and 3 bases, there was a span of 14 bases.